A selection of T cell receptor beta chains follows, all from one sample in a study of tumor-infiltrating lymphocytes in oesophageal squamous cell carcinoma. MiXCR, applied by TCRdb to the PCR reads, yields one record per CDR3 protein. The sample holds around 21,000 distinct CDR3 sequences; about 38% are singletons and the top ten take approximately 10%. The sample taken for sequencing was normal esophageal tissue next to the tumor. The receptors here all came from a male donor with esophageal squamous cell carcinoma. Each CDR3 is given with its conserved first and last residue. The D gene is left open where the match is weak. Clone size is given for some rows only: seen once, a few or many times, or a class if the clone is expanded.

abundance	v_gene	len	d_gene	j_gene	CDR3nt	CDR3aa
.	TRBV7-2	16	TRBD1	TRBJ1-1	TGTGCCAGCAGCTTAGCAGGGGGCGCGGTGGGAACTGAAGCTTTCTTT	CASSLAGGAVGTEAFF
.	TRBV11-2	12	.	TRBJ2-1	TGTGCCAGCAGTTTCAGCTTTGGTGAGCAGTTCTTC	CASSFSFGEQFF
.	TRBV7-6	16	.	TRBJ1-1	TGTGCCAGCAGCCCCGGGGGGGGGGGTTTCGGAACTGAAGCTTTCTTT	CASSPGGGGFGTEAFF
few	TRBV5-1	14	TRBD1	TRBJ2-7	TGCGCCAGCAGCCCGGGGACAGGGGGCTACGAGCAGTACTTC	CASSPGTGGYEQYF
.	TRBV7-3	14	.	TRBJ2-2	TGTGCCAGCAGCTTAAGTCGGGAGTTCGGGGAGCTGTTTTTT	CASSLSREFGELFF
many	TRBV12-5	17	.	TRBJ1-2	TGTGCTAGTGGTTTGGTCAGGAGGGCGGGGGCCTTCTATGGCTACACCTTC	CASGLVRRAGAFYGYTF
.	TRBV7-3	12	.	TRBJ1-2	TGTGCCAGCAGCCTAACAGGGTATGGCTACACCTTC	CASSLTGYGYTF
.	TRBV7-2	13	.	TRBJ1-6	TGTGCCAGCAGCTTAAACTTCGGATCACCCCTCCACTTT	CASSLNFGSPLHF
.	TRBV7-2	16	TRBD1	TRBJ2-3	TGTGCCAGCAGTTATGGACAGGCCCCGGGCACAGATACGCAGTATTTT	CASSYGQAPGTDTQYF
.	TRBV27	12	.	TRBJ1-2	TGTGCCAGCAGCAGGGTTGGGTCTGGCTACACCTTC	CASSRVGSGYTF
.	TRBV19	14	.	TRBJ2-7	TGTGCCAGTATGTCCCCGGACGACTCCTACGAGCAGTACTTC	CASMSPDDSYEQYF
.	TRBV7-9	16	TRBD1	TRBJ2-5	TGTGCCAGCAGCCCCGGGACAGGGGGACTGAGGGAGACCCAGTACTTC	CASSPGTGGLRETQYF
many	TRBV11-1	17	TRBD1	TRBJ1-1	TGTGCCAGCAGCCCTCGGGACAGGTGGGGATTGGGCACTGAAGCTTTCTTT	CASSPRDRWGLGTEAFF
.	TRBV12-3/TRBV12-4	15	.	TRBJ2-4	TGTGCCAGCAGTTCGGCCGGGACGGGGGTCCATGAGCAGTACTTC	CASSSAGTGVHEQYF
.	TRBV7-4	13	TRBD2	TRBJ2-3	TGTGCCTTCGGGACTAGCGGGATAGATACGCAGTATTTT	CAFGTSGIDTQYF
medium-sized	TRBV6-1	14	.	TRBJ2-2	TGTGCCAGCAGTGGCTCGACAGACACCGGGGAGCTGTTTTTT	CASSGSTDTGELFF
few	TRBV15	14	.	TRBJ2-2	TGTGCCACCAGCGGAACCCGGGGCGGCGGGGAGCTGTTTTTT	CATSGTRGGGELFF
medium-sized	TRBV7-9	15	.	TRBJ2-1	TGTGCCAGCAGCTTAGTGCGCCTAGCGTACAATGAGCAGTTCTTC	CASSLVRLAYNEQFF
.	TRBV6-8	13	.	TRBJ1-3	TGTGCCAGCAGTTCGGAAATTGGAAACACCATATATTTT	CASSSEIGNTIYF
.	TRBV7-2	13	TRBD2	TRBJ2-1	TGTGCCAGCAGCTTAAGGGGAGGGCATGAGCAGTTCTTC	CASSLRGGHEQFF
.	TRBV5-5	15	TRBD1	TRBJ2-1	TGTGCCAGCAGCTTAGGGCAGGGGGCCTACAATGAGCAGTTCTTC	CASSLGQGAYNEQFF
many	TRBV18	17	TRBD2	TRBJ2-1	TGTGCCAGCTCACCTTTGATCGGGACTAGCGGTTACAATGAGCAGTTCTTC	CASSPLIGTSGYNEQFF
medium-sized	TRBV7-2	13	.	TRBJ1-1	TGTGCCAGCAGCTTATCGGGGGGCACTGAAGCTTTCTTT	CASSLSGGTEAFF
.	TRBV7-6	15	.	TRBJ1-5	TGTGCCAGCAGCTTAGAACCAGGGGGCAATCAGCCCCAGCATTTT	CASSLEPGGNQPQHF
.	TRBV18	14	TRBD1	TRBJ2-7	TGTGCCAGCTCTCGGGACAGGGCGTCTCTCGAGCAGTACTTC	CASSRDRASLEQYF
.	TRBV7-6	13	.	TRBJ2-1	TGTGCTAGCAGCACAGACTTTTACAATGAGCAGTTCTTC	CASSTDFYNEQFF
.	TRBV5-6	15	TRBD1	TRBJ2-2	TGTGCCAGCAGCTGGGGGACAGGCGACACCGGGGAGCTGTTTTTT	CASSWGTGDTGELFF
few	TRBV7-2	15	TRBD2	TRBJ2-5	TGTGCCAGCAGCGGACCAGCGGGACTCAAAGGGGAGCAGTACTTC	CASSGPAGLKGEQYF
many	TRBV6-1	12	.	TRBJ2-1	TGTGCCAGCAGCCCCCCCCCTAATGAGCAGTTCTTC	CASSPPPNEQFF
.	TRBV6-6	16	.	TRBJ2-7	TGTGCCAGCAGTTACTCCTTGCCTGAATCCTACAATGAGCAGTACTTC	CASSYSLPESYNEQYF
few	TRBV7-2	15	.	TRBJ2-3	TGTGCCAGCAGCTTAGACGGGACCGTGACAGATACGCAGTATTTT	CASSLDGTVTDTQYF
many	TRBV24-1	16	TRBD1	TRBJ2-2	TGTGCCACCAGTGACTCCGGGACAGAGAACACCGGGGAGCTGTTTTTT	CATSDSGTENTGELFF
.	TRBV20-1	14	.	TRBJ2-3	TGCAGTGCTAGAGAGGAGTACGGCACAGATACGCAGTATTTT	CSAREEYGTDTQYF
.	TRBV4-2	17	.	TRBJ2-7	TGTGCCAGCAGCCAAGAGGTAGGGGGGGCTGGAACAGATACGCAGTACTTC	CASSQEVGGAGTDTQYF
.	TRBV18	15	TRBD1	TRBJ1-4	TGTGCCAGCTCACCACGGGGACAGGGTGGTGAAAAACTGTTTTTT	CASSPRGQGGEKLFF
.	TRBV6-1	14	TRBD1	TRBJ2-5	TGTGCCAGCAGACCGGGACAGAATCAAGAGACCCAGTACTTC	CASRPGQNQETQYF
.	TRBV7-9	14	.	TRBJ2-5	TGTGCCAGCAGCTTAGGACAGGACGAAGAGACCCAGTACTTC	CASSLGQDEETQYF
many	TRBV27	14	.	TRBJ2-2	TGTGCCAGCAGTTTACGATCGAACACCGGGGAGCTGTTTTTT	CASSLRSNTGELFF
many	TRBV27	14	.	TRBJ2-3	TGTGCCAGCAGTTGGCAGGGGTACACAGATACGCAGTATTTT	CASSWQGYTDTQYF
.	TRBV6-4	15	TRBD1	TRBJ2-3	TGTGCCAGCAGAAGACAGGGGAGAAGCACAGATACGCAGTATTTT	CASRRQGRSTDTQYF
few	TRBV7-2	12	.	TRBJ1-6	TGTGCCAGCAGCTTAGTCAGTTCACCCCTCCACTTC	CASSLVSSPLHF
.	TRBV24-1	14	.	TRBJ2-1	TGTGCCACCAGTGTTCCGGGAGTAGTCGATGAGCAGTTCTTC	CATSVPGVVDEQFF
.	TRBV6-6	15	.	TRBJ2-1	TGTGCCAGCAGTGTGGACACGAGCTCCTACAATGAGCAGTTCTTC	CASSVDTSSYNEQFF
many	TRBV10-2	16	.	TRBJ1-5	TGCGCCAGCAGACCGGGTGGACAGTCAATTTATCAGCCCCAGCATTTT	CASRPGGQSIYQPQHF